This T cell receptor beta chain was recorded in a study of T cell responses to AZD1222 COVID-19 vaccine. Across the whole study: Recipients boosted at about 4 weeks or about 12 weeks are pooled.

Study-wide points: In the spike-specific TCR repertoire, nearly half reportedly target unmutated variant regions.

In the case of this clone: Its antigen is not identified.

TCRdb's copy holds only in-frame clones and misses some; the assay was immunoSEQ multiplex PCR. The data show roughly 120,000 clones, approximately 84% seen once. Trimming left V 3 bases short and J 10 bases short, with 14 bases between. The CDR3 runs to 14 residues. Germline CDR1 and CDR2: SGHDT and YYEEEE. The chain is built from TRBV5-6 and TRBJ1-6; possibly TRBD1 for D (5 bases). The clonotype originates from an adult in good health. The sample was peripheral blood, taken on day 0 of AZD1222 vaccination. In nucleotides, the CDR3 is TGTGCCAGCAGCTGGGCGGGGGGTTTCTCACCCCTCCACTTT. Protein sequence: CASSWAGGFSPLHF.